These T cell receptor beta chains were read from a single sample in a study of blood T cell repertoires in COVID-19. TCRdb keeps only in-frame clones here, not all; method: immunoSEQ multiplex PCR. Of fewer than 150,000 clones in the sample, around four fifths were seen once. Sequenced sample: PBMCs or T cells enriched from blood (not recorded which). The receptors stem from a man aged 25-45 years who had recovered from COVID-19. CDR3s leave out the opening cysteine and the closing phenylalanine or tryptophan.

TRBJ1-4	TRBV5-4	ASSIRENEKLF
TRBJ2-1	TRBV2	ASSEALGRTPTQGQF
TRBJ1-1	TRBV5-1	ASSLRTGDWNTEAF
TRBJ2-2	TRBV9	ASSVSSGRATGELF
TRBJ1-5	TRBV6-5	ASSYGDNPNQPQH
TRBJ2-1	TRBV5-4	ASTVMGAGNEQF
TRBJ2-7	TRBV29-1	SVNTGTGLYEQY
TRBJ1-1	TRBV30	AFNGWTGALNTEAF
TRBJ1-5	TRBV19	ASSPGPRWPQH
TRBJ1-4	TRBV3-1/TRBV3-2	ASSQDLLTGREKLF